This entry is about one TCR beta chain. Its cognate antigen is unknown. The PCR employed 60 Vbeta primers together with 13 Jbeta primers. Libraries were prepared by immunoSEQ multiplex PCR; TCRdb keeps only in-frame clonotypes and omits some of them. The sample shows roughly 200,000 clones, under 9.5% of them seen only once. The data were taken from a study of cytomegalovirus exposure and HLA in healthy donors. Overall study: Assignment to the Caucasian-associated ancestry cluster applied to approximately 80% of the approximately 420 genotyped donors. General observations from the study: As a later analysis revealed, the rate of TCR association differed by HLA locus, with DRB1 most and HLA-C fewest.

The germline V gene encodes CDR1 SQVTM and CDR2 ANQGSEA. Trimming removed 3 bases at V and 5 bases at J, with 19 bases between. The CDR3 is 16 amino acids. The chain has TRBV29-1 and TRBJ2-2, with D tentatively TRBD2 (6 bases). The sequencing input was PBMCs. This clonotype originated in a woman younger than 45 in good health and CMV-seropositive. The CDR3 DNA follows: TGCAGCGTTGATCCAGGAGGAGGGGAATGGACCGGGGAGCTGTTTTTT. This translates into CSVDPGGGEWTGELFF.